Shown below are 30 T cell receptor beta chains from a single sample sequenced in a study of cytomegalovirus exposure and HLA in healthy donors (dated by TCRdb to about 2017). Library creation used the immunoSEQ multiplex PCR assay. For the multiplex PCR, a mixture combining 60 forward primers for TCR Vbeta segments and 13 reverse primers for TCR Jbeta segments was used. TCRdb's version of the immuneACCESS table is confined to in-frame rearrangements and falls short of the full clone set. An unresolved V gene accounts for under half of the shortfall where checked; the remainder is of unknown origin. The sample table holds 38,000 or so clones. Approximately 8.4% of the sample lies in the top ten. Sequenced: PBMCs. The origin of the receptors is a man in his forties in good health and CMV-seropositive.

V usage is TRBV19 and J usage is TRBJ2-5, with TRBD2 identical over 12 bases. The DNA matches TRBJ2-7 better at its end, which makes the J call doubtful. From germline, CDR1 is LNHDA and CDR2 SQIVND (reference sequence). The CDR3 runs to 16 residues. CDR3 bases: TGTGCCAGTAGTATCACTAGCGGGAGGCCTACCTACGAGCAGTACTTC. This translates into CASSITSGRPTYEQYF.

CDR3 loop: CAWSGGASNIQYF. The CDR3 nucleotides read TGTGCCTGGAGTGGCGGAGCGAGCAACATTCAGTACTTC. The V and J genes are TRBV30 and TRBJ2-4; the D is unclear. Germline CDR1 GTSNPN, CDR2 SVGIG (reference sequence). The CDR3 covers 13 residues. V was clipped by 1 base and J by 7 bases, with 11 bases between them.

The V and J genes are TRBV6-1 and TRBJ2-5; TRBD2 matches 11 bases. The DNA end is more similar to TRBJ2-7, so the J call may be wrong. The CDR3 spans 13 residues. Germline values: CDR1 MNHNS, CDR2 SASEGT. CDR3 DNA sequence: TGTGCCAGCCTGGGACTAGCGGCCTACGAGCAGTACTTC. Amino acids: CASLGLAAYEQYF.

J is TRBJ2-6 and V is TRBV29-1, with 8 bases that match TRBD1. The length of the CDR3 is 15 residues. The V segment lost 4 bases and the J segment 1 base; nucleotides outside the gene matches: 3. CDR1 and CDR2 from the germline V gene are SQVTM and ANQGSEA. This chain's CDR3 is CSVGQGTSGANVLTF. The CDR3 DNA is TGCAGCGTTGGACAGGGGACTTCTGGGGCCAACGTCCTGACTTTC.

The chain is built from TRBV19 and TRBJ1-1, with D unresolved. V dropped 4 bases and J dropped 3 bases, with 18 bases sitting between them. The CDR3 sequence is 16 residues long. CDR1 LNHDA and CDR2 SQIVND come from the germline V gene (reference sequence). CDR3 nucleotide sequence: TGTGCCAGTAGTACCCTACCGGGGTCAAGGGACACTGAAGCTTTCTTT. Residues: CASSTLPGSRDTEAFF.

This rearrangement joins TRBV4-3 to TRBJ1-3; the D is unclear. The V gene's germline CDR1 is LGHNA and CDR2 YSLEER. The CDR3 loop spans 14 amino acids. V lost 0 bases and J 0 bases, leaving 3 bases between the germline ends. In DNA form, the CDR3 reads TGCGCCAGCAGCCAAGAGAGCTCTGGAAACACCATATATTTT. It specifies CASSQESSGNTIYF.

The V and J genes are TRBV6-5 and TRBJ2-1; TRBD1 matches 10 bases. In germline, CDR1 is MNHEY, CDR2 SVGAGI. Trimming removed 2 bases from V and 11 bases from J; junction bases left unmatched: 12. CDR3 length equals 16 residues. The CDR3 loop reads CASSYEGQGGSGKQFF. CDR3 in DNA: TGTGCCAGCAGTTACGAAGGACAGGGGGGATCTGGCAAGCAGTTCTTC.

The chain recombines TRBV5-1 with TRBJ1-1; D may be TRBD1 (6 bases). Trimming shortened V by 0 bases and J by 8 bases, and 14 bases separated the two germline ends. Germline V gene sequence: CDR1 SGHRS, CDR2 YFSETQ. The CDR3 is 14 amino acids. Here the CDR3 reads CASSLATQGGEAFF. CDR3 sequence (DNA): TGCGCCAGCAGCTTGGCCACACAGGGTGGAGAAGCTTTCTTT.

The V gene is TRBV9, the J gene TRBJ2-3, with 8 bases fitting TRBD2. J lost 3 bases, V lost 0 bases, and 6 bases had no gene match. This CDR3 spans 16 amino acids. Germline assignment: CDR1 SGDLS and CDR2 YYNGEE. This CDR3 is CASSVASGGGTDTQYF. The DNA of the CDR3 is TGTGCCAGCAGCGTAGCCTCGGGGGGGGGTACAGATACGCAGTATTTT.

The genes are TRBV19 and TRBJ2-2; D call uncertain. The CDR3 loop spans 12 amino acids. Trimming left V 5 bases short and J 6 bases short, with 7 bases between. CDR1 is LNHDA, CDR2 SQIVND, per germline (reference sequence). As DNA, the CDR3 is TGTGCCAGTAGTCCAGTATCCGGGGAGCTGTTTTTT. It encodes CASSPVSGELFF. The whole variable domain, remainder taken from reference TRBV19 and TRBJ2-2, is DGGITQSPKYLFRKEGQNVTLSCEQNLNHDAMYWYRQDPGQGLRLIYYSQIVNDFQKGDIAEGYSVSREKKESFPLTVTSAQKNPTAFYLCASSPVSGELFFGEGSRLTVL.

V usage is TRBV7-9 and J usage is TRBJ2-3; 7 positions agree with TRBD1. J was trimmed by 2 bases and V by 7 bases; bases with no gene match: 6. Germline-derived CDR1 and CDR2 are SEHNR and FQNEAQ (reference sequence). The length of the CDR3 is 14 residues. The CDR3 bases are TGTGCCAGCAACCGCGACAGGGCCACAGATACGCAGTATTTT. Its protein product is CASNRDRATDTQYF.

This chain uses TRBV5-6 with TRBJ2-7, with D maybe TRBD1 (5 bases). The CDR3 loop spans 13 amino acids. The ends were cut back, 6 bases at V and 4 bases at J, with 14 bases in the middle. Germline V gives CDR1 SGHDT, CDR2 YYEEEE. CDR3 coding DNA: TGTGCCAGCAATGGGGTACAGGCTTACGAGCAGTACTTC. Translation: CASNGVQAYEQYF. The full variable domain, completed using reference TRBV5-6 and TRBJ2-7, is DAGVTQSPTHLIKTRGQQVTLRCSPKSGHDTVSWYQQALGQGPQFIFQYYEEEERQRGNFPDRFSGHQFPNYSSELNVNALLLGDSALYLCASNGVQAYEQYFGPGTRLTVT.

The CDR3 DNA follows: TGTGCCAGCAGCCCCGGCGGGACTAGCGTTGTCTACGAGCAGTACTTC. Translation gives CASSPGGTSVVYEQYF. The chain links TRBV5-4 to TRBJ2-7; 10 bases agree with TRBD2. The CDR3 spans 16 residues. Trimming removed 4 bases from V and 3 bases from J; junction bases left unmatched: 10. Germline assignment: CDR1 SGHNT and CDR2 YYREEE (reference sequence).

The chain joins TRBV7-2 to TRBJ2-7, with 7 nucleotides matching TRBD1. The CDR3 totals 14 residues. Germline V gene lookup returns CDR1 SGHTA and CDR2 FQGNSA. Trimming at V came to 4 bases and at J to 2 bases, leaving 5 bases not matched to a gene. The CDR3 spells CASSSPGQTYEQYF. As DNA, the CDR3 is TGTGCCAGCAGCTCCCCGGGACAGACCTACGAGCAGTACTTC.

The V and J genes are TRBV14 and TRBJ2-3; D gene unclear. The CDR3 length is 13 residues. V was trimmed by 4 bases and J by 3 bases, leaving 8 bases between them. Per the germline V gene, CDR1 is SGHDN and CDR2 is FVKESK. The CDR3: CASSLVQTDTQYF. DNA of the CDR3: TGTGCCAGCAGCCTGGTACAGACAGATACGCAGTATTTT. Using reference TRBV14 and TRBJ2-3 for the parts outside the CDR3, the full variable domain is EAGVTQFPSHSVIEKGQTVTLRCDPISGHDNLYWYRRVMGKEIKFLLHFVKESKQDESGMPNNRFLAERTGGTYSTLKVQPAELEDSGVYFCASSLVQTDTQYFGPGTRLTVL.

V gene TRBV7-9 combines with J gene TRBJ2-7; the match to TRBD2 covers 8 bases. Germline values: CDR1 SEHNR, CDR2 FQNEAQ (reference sequence). Trimming removed 2 bases from V and 3 bases from J; junction bases left unmatched: 0. The CDR3 sequence is 13 residues long. The CDR3 nucleotides read TGTGCCAGCAGCTTACGGGAGGGCTACGAGCAGTACTTC. Protein: CASSLREGYEQYF.

V gene TRBV9 combines with J gene TRBJ2-3; possibly TRBD2 for D (6 bases). This CDR3 is built from 16 residues. V dropped 6 bases and J dropped 0 bases, with 17 bases sitting between them. Germline V lookup: CDR1 SGDLS, CDR2 YYNGEE. CDR3 DNA: TGTGCCAGCACCCCACGGGCGGGAACTAGCACAGATACGCAGTATTTT. It encodes CASTPRAGTSTDTQYF.

The chain carries TRBV6-1 and TRBJ1-3; unclear D gene. Trimming cost V 2 bases and J 0 bases, with 8 bases left between them. The CDR3 runs to 15 residues. Germline V gene sequence: CDR1 MNHNS, CDR2 SASEGT. CDR3 protein: CASSESRSSGNTIYF. The CDR3 nucleotides are TGTGCCAGCAGTGAAAGCCGCTCCTCTGGAAACACCATATATTTT.

In nucleotides, the CDR3 is TGTGCCAGCAGCTCCGGACAGGGGGGCACTGAAGCTTTCTTT. Residues: CASSSGQGGTEAFF. This chain links TRBV6-1 with TRBJ1-1; 10 bases fit TRBD1. Trimming took 6 bases from V and 4 from J; bases not matched to a gene: 5. The CDR3 consists of 14 residues. The germline V gene encodes CDR1 MNHNS and CDR2 SASEGT.

The chain's CDR3 is CASSLGGGGKLFF. The CDR3 region has the DNA TGTGCCAGCAGCTTAGGCGGCGGGGGAAAACTGTTTTTT. The V gene is TRBV13, the J gene TRBJ1-4; D is possibly TRBD1 (5 bases). Trimming cost V 0 bases and J 10 bases, with 9 bases left between them. CDR1 PRHDT and CDR2 FYEKMQ come from the germline V gene (reference sequence). This CDR3 spans 13 amino acids.

This chain links TRBV30 with TRBJ2-5, with D perhaps TRBD2 (5 bases). Trimming removed 4 bases at V and 2 bases at J, with 11 bases between. The CDR3 extends over 13 amino acids. Germline assignment: CDR1 GTSNPN and CDR2 SVGIG (reference sequence). CDR3 loop: CAWTGYQQETQYF. The CDR3 coding sequence is TGTGCCTGGACGGGATACCAACAAGAGACCCAGTACTTC.

The V gene is TRBV19, the J gene TRBJ2-7, with 7 bases that match TRBD1. The CDR3 contains 15 residues. Germline CDR1 reads LNHDA; CDR2 reads SQIVND (reference sequence). Trimming took 6 bases from V and 7 from J; bases not matched to a gene: 15. The CDR3 nucleotides are TGTGCCAGTAGCCCACCGGGACAGCGAAGGAGAGAGCAGTACTTC. As protein: CASSPPGQRRREQYF.

The chain employs TRBV19 and TRBJ1-5; 7 bases are a match to TRBD1. This CDR3 has 15 amino acids. Germline V CDR1 and CDR2: LNHDA, SQIVND (reference sequence). J gave up 5 bases and V 2 bases, and 6 bases lay outside the gene matches. Here the CDR3 reads CASSILDRDDQPQHF. CDR3 DNA sequence: TGTGCCAGTAGTATACTAGACAGGGATGATCAGCCCCAGCATTTT.

J is TRBJ1-1 and V is TRBV7-2; D possibly corresponds to TRBD1 (5 bases). This CDR3 has 15 residues. Trimming stripped 4 bases from V and 0 bases from J, with 12 bases between. The germline V gene encodes CDR1 SGHTA and CDR2 FQGNSA. The CDR3 reads CASSSRAGMNTEAFF. The CDR3 DNA is TGTGCCAGCAGCTCCCGGGCAGGGATGAACACTGAAGCTTTCTTT.

This chain uses TRBV27 with TRBJ2-7; 9 bases align to TRBD2. The V segment lost 5 bases and the J segment 3 bases; nucleotides outside the gene matches: 11. CDR1 is MNHEY and CDR2 is SMNVEV in the germline V gene (reference sequence). The CDR3 sequence is 16 residues long. DNA of the CDR3: TGTGCCAGCAGTCCCCGAGCTAGCGGGGTCTACTACGAGCAGTACTTC. This codes for CASSPRASGVYYEQYF.

The rearrangement uses TRBV5-4 and TRBJ2-5; D remains ambiguous. CDR3 length equals 13 residues. Per germline, CDR1 SGHNT and CDR2 YYREEE (reference sequence). V lost 2 bases and J lost 1, with 6 bases in between. The CDR3 loop reads CASSFYFQETQYF. CDR3 sequence (DNA): TGTGCCAGCAGCTTTTACTTCCAAGAGACCCAGTACTTC.

The chain recombines TRBV2 with TRBJ2-1; TRBD2 matches at 12 bases. The V and J ends lost 5 bases and 7 bases, in that order; junction bases with no gene match: 6. The length of the CDR3 is 15 residues. Looked up from germline, CDR1 is SNHLY and CDR2 is FYNNEI. The CDR3 sequence: CASSRRLAGDNEQFF. CDR3 sequence (DNA): TGTGCCAGCAGTCGCCGACTAGCGGGAGATAATGAGCAGTTCTTC. Full variable domain (missing parts from reference TRBV2 and TRBJ2-1): EPEVTQTPSHQVTQMGQEVILRCVPISNHLYFYWYRQILGQKVEFLVSFYNNEISEKSEIFDDQFSVERPDGSNFTLKIRSTKLEDSAMYFCASSRRLAGDNEQFFGPGTRLTVL.

CDR3 in DNA: TGTGCCAGCAGCTTCGGACAGGGCGAGACCCAGTACTTC. Its translation: CASSFGQGETQYF. The chain combines TRBV7-3 with TRBJ2-5, with 8 nucleotides matching TRBD1. This CDR3 contains 13 residues. J lost 5 bases, V lost 3 bases, and 2 bases had no gene match. Germline assignment: CDR1 SGHTA and CDR2 FQGTGA.

The rearrangement links TRBV10-3 to TRBJ1-5, with D possibly being TRBD1 (5 bases). CDR3 size: 12 residues. CDR1 is ENHRY, CDR2 SYGVKD, per germline. The germline V and J ends were trimmed by 8 bases and 6 bases, with 11 bases remaining between them. The CDR3 bases are TGTGCCATCGGGGGAGGAGCTCAGCCCCAGCATTTT. It yields the protein CAIGGGAQPQHF.

This rearrangement joins TRBV5-1 to TRBJ2-3, with 13 positions matching TRBD2. The CDR3 covers 18 residues. Trimming removed 4 bases from V and 0 bases from J; junction bases left unmatched: 8. Germline values: CDR1 SGHRS, CDR2 YFSETQ. In DNA, the CDR3 is TGCGCCAGCAGCCTACCCGGGACTAGCGGGATTAGCACAGATACGCAGTATTTT. It translates to CASSLPGTSGISTDTQYF.